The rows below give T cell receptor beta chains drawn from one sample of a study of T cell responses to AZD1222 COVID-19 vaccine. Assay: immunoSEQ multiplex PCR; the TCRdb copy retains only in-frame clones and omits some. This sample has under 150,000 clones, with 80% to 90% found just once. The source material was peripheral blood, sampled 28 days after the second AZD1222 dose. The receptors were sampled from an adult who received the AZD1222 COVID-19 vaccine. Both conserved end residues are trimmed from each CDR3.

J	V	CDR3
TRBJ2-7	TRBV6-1	ASSEWERGTEQY
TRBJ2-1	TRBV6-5	ASSLRAYNEQF
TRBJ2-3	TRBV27	ASSPRTRTDTQY
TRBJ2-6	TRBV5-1	ASTYSDSASSGANVLT
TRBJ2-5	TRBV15	ATSRGRSGVQETQY
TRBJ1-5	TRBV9	ASSGGTPYSNQPQH
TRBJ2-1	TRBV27	ASSPGDRREGSHEQF
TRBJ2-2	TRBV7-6	ASSPSGTSGGSAGELF
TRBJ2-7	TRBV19	ASSPTVSYEQY
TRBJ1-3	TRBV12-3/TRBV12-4	ASSLGGNTIY
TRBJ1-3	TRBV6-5	ASTSDFSSGNTIY
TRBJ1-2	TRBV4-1	ASSTMENYGYT
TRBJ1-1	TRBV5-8	ASSALNLPPEAF
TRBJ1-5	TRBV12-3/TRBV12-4	ASSLMDNQPQH
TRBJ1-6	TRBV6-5	ASSPGGGNSPLH
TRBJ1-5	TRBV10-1	AQGGGSQPQH
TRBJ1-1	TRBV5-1	ASSLQQGDTEAF
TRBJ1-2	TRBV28	ASSLGEHYGYT
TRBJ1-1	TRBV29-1	SVEWLTGTEAF
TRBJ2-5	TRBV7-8	ASSLATGERETQY